This T cell receptor beta chain derives from a study of T cell repertoires in cytomegalovirus infection. TCRdb called the reads again in MiXCR, with one record for every CDR3 protein. The profile covers about 100,000 distinct CDR3 sequences, with under 45% appearing a single time and roughly 74% taken by the ten largest. This clonotype was detected a few times. What it binds is not known. Germline CDR1 SEHNR, CDR2 FQNEAQ (reference sequence). The length of the CDR3 is 16 residues. Trimming cost V 3 bases and J 5 bases, with 20 bases left between them. Study-wide results and caveats: HLA-C-restricted CMV-specific TCR beta clonotypes prevailed in the ex vivo response.

The V gene is TRBV7-9, the J gene TRBJ2-7; perhaps TRBD2 as D (5 bases). This clonotype was obtained from a human donor in good health (CMV status not recorded). Some clones in this sample may be carry-over from other donors' samples. The sequencing here drew on CD8+ T cells from cultured PBMCs, taken from culture after CMV antigen stimulation. The CDR3 protein is CASSFEGGPPGDEQYF. The CDR3 bases are TGTGCCAGCAGCTTCGAAGGAGGTCCCCCAGGTGACGAGCAGTACTTC.